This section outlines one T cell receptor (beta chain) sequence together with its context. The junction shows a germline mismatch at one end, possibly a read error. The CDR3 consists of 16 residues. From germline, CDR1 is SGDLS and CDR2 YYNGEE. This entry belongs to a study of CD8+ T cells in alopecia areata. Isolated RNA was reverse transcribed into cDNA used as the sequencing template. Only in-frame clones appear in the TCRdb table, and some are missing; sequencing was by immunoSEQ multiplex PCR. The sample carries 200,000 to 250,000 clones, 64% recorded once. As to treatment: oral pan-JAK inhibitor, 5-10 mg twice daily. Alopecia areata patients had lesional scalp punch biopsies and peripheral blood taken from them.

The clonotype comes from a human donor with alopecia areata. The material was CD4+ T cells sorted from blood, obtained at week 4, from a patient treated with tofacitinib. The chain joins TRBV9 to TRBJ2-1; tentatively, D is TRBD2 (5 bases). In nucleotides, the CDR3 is TGTGCCAGCAGCGTAGGGCCTAGCATCAGCTACAACGAGCAGTTCTTC. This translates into CASSVGPSISYNEQFF.